These T cell receptor beta chains were read from a single sample in a study of glioma-infiltrating T cells. TCRdb recomputed calls from the multiplex PCR reads with MiXCR, one row per CDR3 protein. The sample contains 400 or so distinct CDR3 sequences, about 31% of which appear only once. The specimen sequenced was glioma tissue, nonneoplastic brain tissue, or PBMCs (not recorded which). The receptor source for this set is a human donor with low-grade glioma or glioblastoma, undergoing nonglioma brain surgery, or in good health (not recorded which). The CDR3 runs from the conserved cysteine through the conserved F or W. A D gene is named only where the DNA matches it firmly. Expanded clones get a size class; other rows say once, few or many, or leave the size out.

clone_size j_call d_call v_call cdr3_nt cdr3_aa
medium-sized TRBJ1-1 - TRBV2 TGTGCCAGCAGTGAAGAACGAGGCACTGAAGCTTTCTTT CASSEERGTEAFF
large TRBJ1-1 TRBD1 TRBV20-1 TGCAGTGCAAAACCGCCGGGACAGATTACTCGGAACACTGAAGCTTTCTTT CSAKPPGQITRNTEAFF
few TRBJ2-7 - TRBV20-1 TGCAGTGCTAGTGAGGAAAACTCCTACGAGCAGTACTTC CSASEENSYEQYF
medium-sized TRBJ1-1 - TRBV30 TGTGCCGGGACCAGGGCTGGCACTGAAGCTTTCTTT CAGTRAGTEAFF
large TRBJ1-5 - TRBV10-3 TGTGCCATCAGTGAGTCAGTAGGGACGATGCCCCAGCATTTT CAISESVGTMPQHF
large TRBJ2-5 - TRBV7-9 TGTGCCAGCATCCCTACGGGTGGGGAGACCCAGTACTTC CASIPTGGETQYF
large TRBJ1-1 - TRBV7-2 TGTGCCAGCAGCCAGGGACGCGTTAAGAACACTGAAGCTTTCTTT CASSQGRVKNTEAFF
many TRBJ1-1 - TRBV30 TGTGCCTGGACCAGGGCTGGCACTGAAGCTTTCTTT CAWTRAGTEAFF
large TRBJ1-1 - TRBV7-6 TGTGCCAGCAGCCTAGTGGGCAGGAGCACTGAAGCTTTCTTT CASSLVGRSTEAFF
- TRBJ1-2 - TRBV12-3/TRBV12-4 - CVSSIGPGYGCTF
large TRBJ2-3 TRBD2 TRBV15 TGTGCCACCAGCAGAGGTAGCGGGAGTGTCGCAGATACGCAGTATTTT CATSRGSGSVADTQYF
medium-sized TRBJ1-5 - TRBV5-1 TGCGCCAGCAGCTTGGCTGGGGGCAATCAGCCCCAGCATTTT CASSLAGGNQPQHF
many TRBJ1-2 TRBD1 TRBV29-1 TGCAGCGTTGTCGTTCAGGGGGCAGTCGGAGGCTACACCTTC CSVVVQGAVGGYTF
medium-sized TRBJ2-2 TRBD2 TRBV7-2 TGTGCCAGCAGCTTACAGATCGGGAGGGGGACCGGGGAGCTGTTTTTT CASSLQIGRGTGELFF
large TRBJ1-1 - TRBV3-1 TGTGCCAGCAGCCCGGGGGCAGGGGTGACTGAAGCTTTCTTT CASSPGAGVTEAFF
many TRBJ2-1 TRBD1 TRBV9 TGTGCCAGCAGCTCCCGACAGGGACGTATCTCCTACAATGAGCAGTTCTTC CASSSRQGRISYNEQFF
large TRBJ2-7 TRBD1 TRBV20-1 TGCAGTGCTAACGGCTGGGGACAGGGAGGGAACGAGCAGTACTTC CSANGWGQGGNEQYF
large TRBJ1-2 TRBD1 TRBV6-1 TGTGCCAGCGGGACAGGGGAGTACTATGGCTACACCTTC CASGTGEYYGYTF
once TRBJ2-7 - TRBV6-2/TRBV6-3 TGTGCCAGCCCTCGGACCTGTTGGGAGCAGCACTTC CASPRTCWEQHF
large TRBJ2-7 TRBD2 TRBV14 TGTGCCAGCAGCCAAGAAGGTAGCGGGGGAACCCCCTACGAGCAGTACTTC CASSQEGSGGTPYEQYF
- TRBJ1-4 - TRBV12-3/TRBV12-4 TGTGCCAGCAGTTTAATCTGGGCCCCTGCAAATAGTGAAAGACTGTTTTTT CASSLIWAPANSERLFF
- TRBJ2-7 - TRBV11-2 TGTGCCAGCAGCTCCGCAGCCTACGAGCAGTACTTC CASSSAAYEQYF
medium-sized TRBJ2-5 - TRBV29-1 TGCAGCGCCTTAGGCCGACGGGGGGCAATCCAAGAGACCCAGTACTTC CSALGRRGAIQETQYF
large TRBJ1-4 - TRBV12-3/TRBV12-4 TGTGCCAGCAGTTTAATCTGGGCCCCTGCAACTAATGAAAAACTGTTTTTT CASSLIWAPATNEKLFF
- TRBJ1-1 - TRBV27 TGTGCCAGCAGTTTGCTAGAGGAAGGGACTGAAGCTTTCTTT CASSLLEEGTEAFF
large TRBJ2-3 TRBD2 TRBV24-1 TGTGCCACCAGTGCCGGGCCTCGGGGGGAAGATACGCAGTATTTT CATSAGPRGEDTQYF
medium-sized TRBJ2-5 - TRBV19 TGTGCCACCAGGGACCGGGGAGGATTTAGAGAGACCCAGTACTTC CATRDRGGFRETQYF
- TRBJ1-2 - TRBV10-3 TGTGCCATCAGTGAGTTGGGGTTATATGGCCACACCTTC CAISELGLYGHTF
- TRBJ2-1 - TRBV7-3 TGTGCCAGCAGCTTAACCAGTTCCTATGAGCAGTTCTTC CASSLTSSYEQFF
- TRBJ1-2 - TRBV10-3 TGTGAAATCAGTGAGTTGGGATCCTATGGCTACACCTTC CEISELGSYGYTF
- TRBJ2-7 TRBD2 TRBV3-1 TGTGCCAGCAGCCAAACTAGCGTGGGGCGGTTCGGGCAGTACTTC CASSQTSVGRFGQYF
large TRBJ2-1 TRBD2 TRBV20-1 TGCAGTGCTTCCCGGACTAGTACGAATGAGCAGTTCTTC CSASRTSTNEQFF
large TRBJ1-5 - TRBV6-6 TGTGCCAGCAGTTACGACGGGAGTAGCAATCAGCCCCAGCATTTT CASSYDGSSNQPQHF
many TRBJ2-2 - TRBV30 TGTGCCTGGAGTCCCCCCCGGGAGCTGTTTTTT CAWSPPRELFF
many TRBJ1-1 TRBD1 TRBV5-4 TGTGCCAGCAGCCCGGACAGGGTCTTTGTGGACACTGAAGCTTTCTTT CASSPDRVFVDTEAFF
large TRBJ1-2 - TRBV4-3 TGCGCCAGCAGCCTTACCGGGACTTATTATGGCTACACCTTC CASSLTGTYYGYTF
large TRBJ1-5 TRBD1 TRBV19 TGTGCCAGCTGCCAGGGACAGGGCAATCAGCCCCAGCATTTT CASCQGQGNQPQHF
many TRBJ2-5 TRBD2 TRBV7-2 TGTGCCAGCAGCTCTCCTCTCGGGGGGGGGGACGGCGAGACCCAGTACTTC CASSSPLGGGDGETQYF
medium-sized TRBJ2-3 - TRBV5-1 TGCGCCAGCAGCTATGAGGGGGCAGATACGCAGTATTTT CASSYEGADTQYF
hyperexpanded TRBJ1-2 - TRBV10-3 TGTGCCATCAGTGAGTTGGGATTCTATGGCTACACCTTC CAISELGFYGYTF
large TRBJ1-4 TRBD1 TRBV10-3 TGTGCCATCAGACAGGGGGCGCCTAATGAAAAACTGTTTTTT CAIRQGAPNEKLFF